This is a list of T cell receptor beta chains from one sample in a study of blood T cells in healthy people across ages. MiXCR was run by TCRdb on the 5' RACE reads, yielding one entry per CDR3 protein. The sample records some 1.5 million distinct CDR3 sequences, roughly 30% being singletons. The sample taken for sequencing was blood. Receptors originate from a woman aged 25 to 39 in good health. The CDR3 runs from the conserved cysteine through the conserved F or W. Fields, in order: D gene, V gene, clone size, J gene, CDR3 DNA, CDR3 protein. D genes are given only for firm matches. Size tells how often a clone was seen (once, few, many) or the class of an expanded clone, and some rows leave it out.

d_gene: -; v_gene: TRBV7-3; abundance: few; j_gene: TRBJ2-1; CDR3nt: TGTGCCAGCAGCTTCTCACCCGGGGATGAGCAGTTCTTC; CDR3aa: CASSFSPGDEQFF
d_gene: -; v_gene: TRBV7-2; abundance: few; j_gene: TRBJ1-6; CDR3nt: TGTGCCAGCAGCCTCCAAACAGGGATACGGTCACCCCTCCACTTT; CDR3aa: CASSLQTGIRSPLHF
d_gene: TRBD1; v_gene: TRBV7-9; abundance: -; j_gene: TRBJ1-1; CDR3nt: TGTGCCAGCAGCTTGACTAGTGTACAGACAGGGGTTGTAGCTTTCTTT; CDR3aa: CASSLTSVQTGVVAFF
d_gene: TRBD2; v_gene: TRBV14; abundance: many; j_gene: TRBJ2-7; CDR3nt: TGTGCCAGCAGCCGGGGGACTAGCGGCACCCCGTACGAGCAGTACTTC; CDR3aa: CASSRGTSGTPYEQYF
d_gene: TRBD1; v_gene: TRBV7-2; abundance: -; j_gene: TRBJ2-1; CDR3nt: TGTGCCAGCAGCTTCCCCGGGACAGCCAACAATGAGCAGTTCTTC; CDR3aa: CASSFPGTANNEQFF
d_gene: TRBD1; v_gene: TRBV18; abundance: few; j_gene: TRBJ2-7; CDR3nt: TGTGCCAGCTCCTGGGCACCGGGACAGGGGGCTTCCTACGAGCAGTACTTC; CDR3aa: CASSWAPGQGASYEQYF
d_gene: -; v_gene: TRBV20-1; abundance: many; j_gene: TRBJ2-5; CDR3nt: TGCAGTGCCCGAGTTGAGGTACAAGAGACCCAGTACTTC; CDR3aa: CSARVEVQETQYF
d_gene: -; v_gene: TRBV25-1; abundance: -; j_gene: TRBJ1-3; CDR3nt: TGTGCCAGCAGTGGACAATTAGGACAGCGCTCTGGAAACACCATATATTTT; CDR3aa: CASSGQLGQRSGNTIYF
d_gene: -; v_gene: TRBV10-2; abundance: -; j_gene: TRBJ2-1; CDR3nt: TGCGCCAGCAGTGAGAACCCTGCCAGCCCGAACCTGAGGAATGAGCAGTTCTTC; CDR3aa: CASSENPASPNLRNEQFF
d_gene: -; v_gene: TRBV5-1; abundance: -; j_gene: TRBJ1-1; CDR3nt: TGCGCCAGCAGCCTATCAGCCGGGGGAGGCACTGAAGCTTTCTTT; CDR3aa: CASSLSAGGGTEAFF
d_gene: -; v_gene: TRBV6-2/TRBV6-3; abundance: -; j_gene: TRBJ1-4; CDR3nt: TGTGCCAGCAGTTACGCCGGAGTTAATGAAAAACTGTTTTTT; CDR3aa: CASSYAGVNEKLFF
d_gene: -; v_gene: TRBV6-1; abundance: many; j_gene: TRBJ2-7; CDR3nt: TGTGCCAGCAGTGAAGGTCTTAACAGGGTTAATAATTACGAGCAGTACTTC; CDR3aa: CASSEGLNRVNNYEQYF
d_gene: -; v_gene: TRBV10-3; abundance: many; j_gene: TRBJ2-7; CDR3nt: TGTGCCATCAGTGAAGGACTCCCCTACGAGCAGTACTTC; CDR3aa: CAISEGLPYEQYF
d_gene: TRBD1; v_gene: TRBV7-2; abundance: -; j_gene: TRBJ1-3; CDR3nt: TGTGCCAGCAGCTGGACAGGAACTTCTGGAAACACCATATATTTT; CDR3aa: CASSWTGTSGNTIYF
d_gene: -; v_gene: TRBV27; abundance: -; j_gene: TRBJ1-1; CDR3nt: TGTGCCAGCAGTTTGCGGGGACAAATGAACACTGAAGCTTTCTTT; CDR3aa: CASSLRGQMNTEAFF
d_gene: -; v_gene: TRBV30; abundance: -; j_gene: TRBJ2-6; CDR3nt: TGTGCCTGGAGTAAGAGCGAACGGTCTGGGGCCAACGTCCTGACTTTC; CDR3aa: CAWSKSERSGANVLTF
d_gene: -; v_gene: TRBV20-1; abundance: -; j_gene: TRBJ1-1; CDR3nt: TGCAGTGCTAGGGGTTTGGGCAGCCTGAACACTGAAGCTTTCTTT; CDR3aa: CSARGLGSLNTEAFF
d_gene: TRBD2; v_gene: TRBV5-5; abundance: -; j_gene: TRBJ2-7; CDR3nt: TGTGCCAGCAGCTTACCTAGCGGGGGGGCTTACGAGCAGTACTTC; CDR3aa: CASSLPSGGAYEQYF
d_gene: TRBD2; v_gene: TRBV20-1; abundance: -; j_gene: TRBJ2-2; CDR3nt: TGCAGTGCTAGGCTAGCGGGGGGGCCAAACACCGGGGAGCTGTTTTTT; CDR3aa: CSARLAGGPNTGELFF
d_gene: TRBD2; v_gene: TRBV12-3/TRBV12-4; abundance: many; j_gene: TRBJ2-1; CDR3nt: TGTGCCAGCAGTTTAGTGACTAGCGGGAGGGCCAGCAATGAGCAGTTCTTC; CDR3aa: CASSLVTSGRASNEQFF
d_gene: -; v_gene: TRBV10-3; abundance: many; j_gene: TRBJ2-5; CDR3nt: TGTGCCATCAGTGACAGGGGTGCCCAAGAGACCCAGTACTTC; CDR3aa: CAISDRGAQETQYF
d_gene: -; v_gene: TRBV4-3; abundance: many; j_gene: TRBJ1-2; CDR3nt: TGCGCCAGCAGCCAAGGTTCCAAATCTAACTATGGCTACACCTTC; CDR3aa: CASSQGSKSNYGYTF
d_gene: -; v_gene: TRBV29-1; abundance: -; j_gene: TRBJ1-1; CDR3nt: TGCAGCGTACTCGGACACCGGGCAACTGAAGCTTTCTTT; CDR3aa: CSVLGHRATEAFF
d_gene: -; v_gene: TRBV7-9; abundance: -; j_gene: TRBJ1-2; CDR3nt: TGTGCCAGCAGCTTAGTTCTAGACTTTAACTATGGCTACACCTTC; CDR3aa: CASSLVLDFNYGYTF
d_gene: -; v_gene: TRBV7-9; abundance: -; j_gene: TRBJ2-3; CDR3nt: TGTGCCAGCAGCTCCGCTGGGCCCGTAGATACGCAGTATTTT; CDR3aa: CASSSAGPVDTQYF
d_gene: -; v_gene: TRBV4-1; abundance: few; j_gene: TRBJ2-3; CDR3nt: TGCGCCAGCAGCCTTGGACACGATAGCAATCAGCCCCAGTATTTT; CDR3aa: CASSLGHDSNQPQYF
d_gene: -; v_gene: TRBV6-5; abundance: -; j_gene: TRBJ2-7; CDR3nt: TGTGCCAGCAGTTACGAGAGCCAGCGGGCCCTGAGCTCCTACGAGCAGTACTTC; CDR3aa: CASSYESQRALSSYEQYF
d_gene: -; v_gene: TRBV10-1; abundance: many; j_gene: TRBJ2-1; CDR3nt: TGCGCCAGCAGTGGAGGTTCGAGGGGAAGCTCCTACAATGAGCAGTTCTTC; CDR3aa: CASSGGSRGSSYNEQFF
d_gene: TRBD1; v_gene: TRBV9; abundance: few; j_gene: TRBJ1-2; CDR3nt: TGTGCCAGCAGCGCCCTAAACGGGGACAGGGAAGTGGGTAACTATGGCTACACCTTC; CDR3aa: CASSALNGDREVGNYGYTF
d_gene: TRBD2; v_gene: TRBV7-3; abundance: few; j_gene: TRBJ2-1; CDR3nt: TGTGCCAGCAGCTCAGGGACTAGCGGGCCCTACAATGAGCAGTTCTTC; CDR3aa: CASSSGTSGPYNEQFF
d_gene: TRBD2; v_gene: TRBV20-1; abundance: few; j_gene: TRBJ2-7; CDR3nt: TGCAGTGCTAGAGCTAGCGGGACCTACGAGCAGTACTTC; CDR3aa: CSARASGTYEQYF
d_gene: TRBD2; v_gene: TRBV20-1; abundance: many; j_gene: TRBJ2-3; CDR3nt: TGCAGTGCTAGAGATCTCCTAGCGGGCACAGATACGCAGTATTTT; CDR3aa: CSARDLLAGTDTQYF
d_gene: TRBD2; v_gene: TRBV12-3/TRBV12-4; abundance: few; j_gene: TRBJ2-3; CDR3nt: TGTGCCAGCAGCCCGACTAGCGGGAATCCAGATACGCAGTATTTT; CDR3aa: CASSPTSGNPDTQYF
d_gene: -; v_gene: TRBV2; abundance: few; j_gene: TRBJ1-2; CDR3nt: TGTGCCAGCTCGCGAGAGACACGGGGTGGCTACACCTTC; CDR3aa: CASSRETRGGYTF
d_gene: -; v_gene: TRBV3-1; abundance: -; j_gene: TRBJ1-5; CDR3nt: TGTGCCAGCAGCGCAGGCCGGGGTTCAGGACAGCCCCAGCATTTT; CDR3aa: CASSAGRGSGQPQHF
d_gene: -; v_gene: TRBV20-1; abundance: few; j_gene: TRBJ1-1; CDR3nt: TGCAGTGCTAGTAGGGGGGACGTAACTGAAGCTTTCTTT; CDR3aa: CSASRGDVTEAFF
d_gene: -; v_gene: TRBV28; abundance: many; j_gene: TRBJ2-7; CDR3nt: TGTGCCAGCAGCATCGGACGGAGCTCCTACGAGCAGTACTTC; CDR3aa: CASSIGRSSYEQYF
d_gene: -; v_gene: TRBV4-3; abundance: many; j_gene: TRBJ2-5; CDR3nt: TGCGCCAGCAGCCAGTCTACAGTAGAGACCCAGTACTTC; CDR3aa: CASSQSTVETQYF
d_gene: TRBD2; v_gene: TRBV9; abundance: few; j_gene: TRBJ2-3; CDR3nt: TGTGCCAGCAGCGTCCACCAAGCGGGGACCACAGATACGCAGTATTTT; CDR3aa: CASSVHQAGTTDTQYF
d_gene: -; v_gene: TRBV6-6; abundance: -; j_gene: TRBJ2-7; CDR3nt: TGTGCCGCATCAGGGGCCTACGAGCAGTACTTC; CDR3aa: CAASGAYEQYF
d_gene: TRBD2; v_gene: TRBV9; abundance: -; j_gene: TRBJ2-3; CDR3nt: TGTGCCAGCAGCGTAGGAGGTCGAGCGGGATTTACAGATACGCAGTATTTT; CDR3aa: CASSVGGRAGFTDTQYF